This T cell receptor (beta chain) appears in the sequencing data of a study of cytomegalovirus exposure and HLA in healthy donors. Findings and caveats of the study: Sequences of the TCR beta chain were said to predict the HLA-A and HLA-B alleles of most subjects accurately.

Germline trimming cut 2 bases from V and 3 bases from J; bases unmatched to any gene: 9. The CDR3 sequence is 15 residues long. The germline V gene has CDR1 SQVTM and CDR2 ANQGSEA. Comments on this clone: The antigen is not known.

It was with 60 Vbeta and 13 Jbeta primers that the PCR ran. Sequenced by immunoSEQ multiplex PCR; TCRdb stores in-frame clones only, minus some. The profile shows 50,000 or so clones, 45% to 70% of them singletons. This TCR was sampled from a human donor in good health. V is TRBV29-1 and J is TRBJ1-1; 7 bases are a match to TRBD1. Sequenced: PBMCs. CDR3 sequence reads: CSVERVPRGDTEAFF. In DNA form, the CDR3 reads TGCAGCGTTGAAAGGGTTCCCAGGGGGGACACTGAAGCTTTCTTT. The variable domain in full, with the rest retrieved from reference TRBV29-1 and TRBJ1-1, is SAVISQKPSRDICQRGTSLTIQCQVDSQVTMMFWYRQQPGQSLTLIATANQGSEATYESGFVIDKFPISRPNLTFSTLTVSNMSPEDSSIYLCSVERVPRGDTEAFFGQGTRLTVV.